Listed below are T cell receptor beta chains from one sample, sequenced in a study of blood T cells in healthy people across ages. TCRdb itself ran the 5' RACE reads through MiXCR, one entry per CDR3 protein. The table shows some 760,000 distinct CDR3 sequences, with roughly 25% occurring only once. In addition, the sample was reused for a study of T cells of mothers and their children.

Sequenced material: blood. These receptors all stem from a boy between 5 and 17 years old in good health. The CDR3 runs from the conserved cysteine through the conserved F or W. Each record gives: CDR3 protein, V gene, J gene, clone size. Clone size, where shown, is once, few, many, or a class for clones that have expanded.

CASSLYSGGGQPQHF	TRBV12-3/TRBV12-4	TRBJ1-5	-
CASSGGVSTDTQYF	TRBV3-1	TRBJ2-3	-
CASSPSLAPGTQYF	TRBV4-3	TRBJ2-5	few
CASSLSGGSEQFF	TRBV3-1	TRBJ2-1	-
CASSWTDAMETQYF	TRBV28	TRBJ2-5	-
CSAISGNTGELFF	TRBV20-1	TRBJ2-2	few
CASRPVGNSPLHF	TRBV7-2	TRBJ1-6	few
CSVESALTNGYTF	TRBV29-1	TRBJ1-2	few
CASSFPGFPVLYEQYF	TRBV11-2	-	-
CASRPGGTNEKLFF	TRBV5-1	TRBJ1-4	-
CASSQEGGGPLRTGELFF	TRBV3-1	TRBJ2-2	few
CASSQEYGQANQPQHF	TRBV4-3	TRBJ1-5	once
CASSQPGTGETQYF	TRBV3-1	-	-
CASRSSGGGVETQYF	TRBV7-6	TRBJ2-5	-
CASSLSLNEQFF	TRBV5-1	TRBJ2-1	many
CASSLARTGGGGYTF	TRBV7-2	TRBJ1-2	-
CASSARQGRETQYF	TRBV11-2	TRBJ2-5	-
CSVDDPFSYNEQFF	TRBV29-1	TRBJ2-1	few
CASSLRLWGVGYTF	TRBV28	TRBJ1-2	-
CSVLVGFYGYTF	TRBV29-1	TRBJ1-2	few
CASGRLAGAPASTDTQYF	TRBV28	TRBJ2-3	few
CAIGGRGATNTGELFF	TRBV10-3	TRBJ2-2	few
CATSAGWGTEAFF	TRBV24-1	TRBJ1-1	few
CASSQVPGRWGQGISYEQYF	TRBV3-1	-	-